Each of the 9 T cell receptor beta chains below was sequenced from the same sample in a study of T cells expressing NK-cell markers. TCRdb reprocessed the 5' RACE reads, with one entry per CDR3 protein and no DNA. The sample table sets out 120,000 to 150,000 distinct CDR3 sequences. The sequenced sample consisted of blood T cells: a sorted CD56 or NKG2C T cell subset, CD4+ or CD8+ T cells, or bulk PBMC T cells (not recorded which). The receptor source for this set is a man between 18 and 35 years old in good health.

The chain combines TRBV11-2 with TRBJ2-3; TCRdb's D call of TRBD2 is untestable without DNA. Germline CDR1 reads SGHAT; CDR2 reads FQNNGV. This CDR3 is built from 14 residues. The CDR3 sequence is CASSLLREADTQYF.

This chain joins TRBV29-1 and TRBJ2-3. CDR1 is SQVTM and CDR2 is ANQGSEA in the germline V gene. The CDR3 is 13 amino acids. CDR3 residues: CSVEVRTTDTQYF.

The genes are TRBV12-3 or TRBV12-4 and TRBJ2-7; lacking DNA, the TRBD1 call made by TCRdb goes unchecked. The CDR3 is made up of 14 amino acids. The CDR3 loop reads CASSGQAAPYEQYF.

This chain uses TRBV5-1 with TRBJ2-3; without DNA, the TCRdb call of TRBD1 cannot be checked. CDR1 is SGHRS and CDR2 is YFSETQ in the germline V gene. This CDR3 region has 15 residues. CDR3 sequence: CASSLHPRAADTQYF.

V and J are TRBV21-1 and TRBJ1-1; TCRdb's D gene call, TRBD1, goes unchecked for lack of DNA. TRBV21-1 is given as a pseudogene. The CDR3 contains 16 residues. Here the CDR3 reads CASSKAQGVGNTEAFF.

The CDR3: CASSLATTAPGELFF. This chain links TRBV5-1 with TRBJ2-2; TCRdb gives TRBD2 as the D gene, but with no DNA this cannot be confirmed. Germline V gives CDR1 SGHRS, CDR2 YFSETQ. The CDR3 is made up of 15 amino acids.

The chain combines TRBV5-6 with TRBJ1-5. The CDR3 spans 16 residues. Germline V gene lookup returns CDR1 SGHDT and CDR2 YYEEEE. CDR3 in amino acids: CASSLAGSYSNQPQHF.

The gene calls are TRBV5-1 and TRBJ2-4; TCRdb's D call of TRBD1 is untestable without DNA. The CDR3 extends over 14 amino acids. Germline V gene data show CDR1 as SGHRS and CDR2 as YFSETQ. CDR3 amino acids: CASSLLEGGGIQYF.

V is TRBV7-9 and J is TRBJ2-3. Germline CDR1 reads SEHNR; CDR2 reads FQNEAQ (reference sequence). The CDR3 extends over 13 amino acids. CDR3 residues: CASSLEDTDTQYF.